This T cell receptor (beta chain) was sequenced in a study of shared clonotypes between healthy human individuals. CDR1 is MNHEY, CDR2 SMNVEV, per germline (reference sequence). There are 14 residues in the CDR3. V lost 4 bases and J 4 bases, leaving 13 bases between the germline ends. TCRdb's table, derived via immunoSEQ multiplex PCR, lists solely in-frame clones and lacks some. The sample has 450,000 to 650,000 clones; 70% to 80% are singletons. The clonotype comes from a woman aged 40 to 50 in good health. Some clones in this sample may be carry-over from other donors' samples. This rearrangement joins TRBV27 to TRBJ1-1; D remains ambiguous. The sequencing sample was made of PBMCs. CDR3 in amino acids: CASSSRGERTEAFF. The CDR3 DNA reads as TGTGCCAGCAGTTCCCGCGGGGAGCGCACTGAAGCTTTCTTT.